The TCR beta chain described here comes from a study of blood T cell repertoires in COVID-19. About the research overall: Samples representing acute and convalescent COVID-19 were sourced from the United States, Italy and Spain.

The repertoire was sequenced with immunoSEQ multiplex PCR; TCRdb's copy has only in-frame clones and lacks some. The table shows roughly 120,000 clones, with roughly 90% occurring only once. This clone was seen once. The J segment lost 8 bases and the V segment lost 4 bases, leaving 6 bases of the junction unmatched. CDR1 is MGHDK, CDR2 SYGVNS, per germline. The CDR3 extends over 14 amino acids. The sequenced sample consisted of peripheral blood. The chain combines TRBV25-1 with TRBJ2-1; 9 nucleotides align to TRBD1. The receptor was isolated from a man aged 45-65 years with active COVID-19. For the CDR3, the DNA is TGTGCCAGCAGTGGGGGACAGGGCCGCCATGAGCAGTTCTTC. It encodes CASSGGQGRHEQFF.